These T cell receptor beta chains were read from a single sample in a study of blood T cell repertoires in COVID-19. The table came from immunoSEQ multiplex PCR; TCRdb's copy has only in-frame clones and leaves some out. The sample lists roughly 200,000 clones; approximately 83% were seen once. Sequences were obtained from peripheral blood. These receptors originate from a man aged 60 to 69 with acute or convalescent COVID-19. Each CDR3 is given with its conserved first and last residue. Fields, in order: clone size, J gene, CDR3 length, V gene, D gene, CDR3 DNA, CDR3 protein. A D gene is named only where the DNA matches it firmly. Size values are once, few and many counts, or a class for expanded clones, and some rows have none.

.,TRBJ1-2,14,TRBV3-1/TRBV3-2,.,TGTGCCAGCAGCCGGAGGGGGGGTAACTATGGCTACACCTTC,CASSRRGGNYGYTF
.,TRBJ2-3,15,TRBV5-1,TRBD2,TGCGCCAGCAGCACGACTAGCGGGTACACAGATACGCAGTATTTT,CASSTTSGYTDTQYF
few,TRBJ1-6,13,TRBV5-6,TRBD1,TGTGCCAGCAGAGGGACAGGGTTTTCACCCCTCCACTTT,CASRGTGFSPLHF
.,TRBJ2-5,17,TRBV28,TRBD2,TGTGCCAGCAGTATCCCCCGCCGGTGGACTAGCTCGGAGACCCAGTACTTC,CASSIPRRWTSSETQYF
.,TRBJ2-3,16,TRBV28,TRBD2,TGTGCCAGCAGTTTACGTCGCGGGAGGGCAACAGATACGCAGTATTTT,CASSLRRGRATDTQYF
.,TRBJ1-2,13,TRBV28,TRBD1,TGTGCCAGCAGGGTGGGGACAGCCTATGGCTACACCTTC,CASRVGTAYGYTF
.,TRBJ2-1,15,TRBV10-3,TRBD2,TGTGCCATCAGCGGGACTAGCGGGCTCCCCAATGAGCAGTTCTTC,CAISGTSGLPNEQFF
.,TRBJ2-7,16,TRBV7-2,.,TGTGCCAGCAGCTTAGAAGGGGGAACAACCTCCTACGAGCAGTACTTC,CASSLEGGTTSYEQYF
.,TRBJ2-5,14,TRBV5-1,TRBD1,TGCGCCAGCAGCCCCAGGGGGCAGGTAGAGACCCAGTACTTC,CASSPRGQVETQYF
.,TRBJ2-1,16,TRBV2,TRBD2,TGTGCCAGCAGTGACCCTAGCGGCAGCCGCTACAATGAGCAGTTCTTC,CASSDPSGSRYNEQFF
.,TRBJ2-5,13,TRBV19,.,TGTGCCAGTAAGGGACACGTCCAAGAGACCCAGTACTTC,CASKGHVQETQYF
.,TRBJ1-4,14,TRBV27,TRBD1,TGTGCCAGCAGAGGGACAGGGAGAACTGAAAAACTGTTTTTT,CASRGTGRTEKLFF
.,TRBJ2-1,17,TRBV21-1,.,TGTGCCAGCAGCCCCCCAACCGGACTAGCGGGGCCCAATGAGCAGTTCTTC,CASSPPTGLAGPNEQFF
.,TRBJ2-7,16,TRBV28,.,TGTGCCACCGATCCGGCAGGGGCCTCTAGCTCCTACGAGCAGTACTTC,CATDPAGASSSYEQYF
.,TRBJ1-3,16,TRBV7-9,TRBD1,TGTGCCAGCAGCCCGGACAGGGTGACCCCTGGAAACACCATATATTTT,CASSPDRVTPGNTIYF
.,TRBJ1-2,13,TRBV19,TRBD1,TGTGCCAGTAAAGTAGGACAGGACTATGGCTACACCTTC,CASKVGQDYGYTF
.,TRBJ2-3,14,TRBV7-2,TRBD2,TGTGCCAGCAGCTTAGGACTAGCGGGAGATACGCAGTATTTT,CASSLGLAGDTQYF
.,TRBJ1-5,16,TRBV2,.,TGTGCCAGCAGTGAAGCGCTTGGGGGGGCAGGTCAGCCCCAGCATTTT,CASSEALGGAGQPQHF
once,TRBJ1-2,15,TRBV7-2,.,TGTGCCAGCAGCGGCCACTCCGGGGGACCTCTCGGCTACACCTTC,CASSGHSGGPLGYTF
few,TRBJ2-3,17,TRBV9,TRBD2,TGTGCCAGCAGCGCCCTGGGAGCGGGAGGGCCAGCAGATACGCAGTATTTT,CASSALGAGGPADTQYF
.,TRBJ2-3,14,TRBV19,.,TGTGCCAGTTGTCCGACAGGTTACACAGATACGCAGTATTTT,CASCPTGYTDTQYF
.,TRBJ1-3,13,TRBV10-3,.,TGTGCCACCGGGGACTTCTCTGGAAACACCATATATTTT,CATGDFSGNTIYF
many,TRBJ2-5,14,TRBV19,.,TGTGCCAGTAGTAGTCTAGCATCGGGTCCAGACCAGTACTTC,CASSSLASGPDQYF
once,TRBJ2-1,17,TRBV3-1/TRBV3-2,TRBD2,TGTGCCAGCAGCCTTTCTGGGTGGCGGGAGGGGGACAATGAGCAGTTCTTC,CASSLSGWREGDNEQFF
.,TRBJ2-5,17,TRBV4-2,TRBD2,TGTGCCAGCAGCCAAGAACCGATAGCGGGAGGAACAGAGACCCAGTACTTC,CASSQEPIAGGTETQYF